This passage covers 26 T cell receptor beta chains from one sample sequenced in a study of CD8+ T cells in alopecia areata. The sequencing template was cDNA reverse transcribed from extracted RNA. Assay: immunoSEQ multiplex PCR; the TCRdb copy retains only in-frame clones and omits some. The data show 140,000 to 150,000 clones, 45% to 60% seen once. Treatment reported: oral pan-JAK inhibitor, 5-10 mg twice daily. Specimen: CD8+ T cells sorted from blood, collected at week 4, from a patient treated with tofacitinib. The receptors stem from a human donor with alopecia areata.

This clone was observed a few times. The V call is TRBV2, the J call TRBJ2-7; D remains unclear. Germline V lookup: CDR1 SNHLY, CDR2 FYNNEI. This CDR3 is 15 amino acids long. The V gene lost 5 bases and the J gene lost 1 base, with 15 bases spanning the gap. The CDR3 sequence is CASSPGPLYSYEQYF. The CDR3 coding sequence is TGTGCCAGCAGTCCCGGGCCCCTCTATTCCTACGAGCAGTACTTC. Using reference TRBV2 and TRBJ2-7 for the parts outside the CDR3, the full variable domain is EPEVTQTPSHQVTQMGQEVILRCVPISNHLYFYWYRQILGQKVEFLVSFYNNEISEKSEIFDDQFSVERPDGSNFTLKIRSTKLEDSAMYFCASSPGPLYSYEQYFGPGTRLTVT.

This clone was observed once. This chain connects TRBV7-2 to TRBJ2-7; a weak D match, TRBD1 (6 bases). Germline V gene data show CDR1 as SGHTA and CDR2 as FQGNSA. The germline V and J ends were trimmed by 5 bases and 3 bases, with 11 bases remaining between them. The CDR3 consists of 13 residues. The CDR3 is CASSRDTYYEQYF. DNA for the CDR3: TGTGCCAGCAGCCGGGACACCTACTACGAGCAGTACTTC.

A few counts support this clone. The chain has TRBV25-1 and TRBJ1-5, with a tentative D call TRBD1 (5 bases). This CDR3 comprises 17 residues. CDR1 and CDR2 (germline): MGHDK, SYGVNS. V lost 7 bases to trimming and J lost 2 bases, with 21 bases between them. The CDR3 bases are TGTGCCAGCACCCTTTCCAAAACAGGAAAAGGCAATCAGCCCCAGCATTTT. It translates to CASTLSKTGKGNQPQHF.

Only a few counts were recorded for this clone. The chain employs TRBV13 and TRBJ1-1; D is uncertain. CDR1 PRHDT and CDR2 FYEKMQ come from the germline V gene (reference sequence). CDR3 length: 13 residues. With 5 bases removed from V and 0 bases from J, the gap between germline ends came to 7 bases. The CDR3 loop reads CASSQALNTEAFF. The CDR3 DNA is TGTGCCAGCAGCCAAGCATTGAACACTGAAGCTTTCTTT.

The chain joins TRBV9 to TRBJ2-5, with 9 nucleotides matching TRBD1. CDR3 size: 14 residues. V lost 0 bases to trimming and J lost 3 bases; unmatched junction nucleotides: 0. Germline values: CDR1 SGDLS, CDR2 YYNGEE. The CDR3 nucleotides read TGTGCCAGCAGCGTAGGGACAGGGGAAGAGACCCAGTACTTC. Protein: CASSVGTGEETQYF.

As concerns this clone: Other DNA sequences of this sample code for an identical CDR3. The CDR3 DNA follows: TGCGCCAGCAGCTTGGACACAAACACTGAAGCTTTCTTT. This gives the protein CASSLDTNTEAFF. The chain employs TRBV5-1 and TRBJ1-1; no clear D gene. This CDR3 has 13 amino acids. From germline, CDR1 is SGHRS and CDR2 YFSETQ. V was clipped by 0 bases and J by 2 bases, with 5 bases between them.

The V and J genes are TRBV9 and TRBJ2-3, with D hard to call. The CDR3 has 14 amino acids. Germline loops: CDR1 SGDLS, CDR2 YYNGEE. Trimming took off 2 bases at V and 3 bases at J, with 10 bases between the two ends. The DNA of the CDR3 is TGTGCCAGCAGCGTTGGAAGGGCGACAGATACGCAGTATTTT. Protein: CASSVGRATDTQYF.

V gene TRBV5-1 combines with J gene TRBJ2-3, with D perhaps matching TRBD1 (6 bases). The germline gives CDR1 SGHRS, CDR2 YFSETQ. This CDR3 has 13 amino acids. Trimming pared 3 bases from V and 4 bases from J, leaving 9 bases between. The CDR3 sequence: CASSYQGPDTQYF. The CDR3 DNA follows: TGCGCCAGCAGCTATCAGGGGCCAGATACGCAGTATTTT.

The V gene is TRBV27, the J gene TRBJ2-3; no definite D call. The V and J ends lost 8 bases and 2 bases respectively, with 5 bases between them. Germline V gene lookup returns CDR1 MNHEY and CDR2 SMNVEV (reference sequence). The CDR3 loop spans 11 amino acids. CDR3 in DNA: TGTGCCAGCGCCTACACAGATACGCAGTATTTT. Translation gives CASAYTDTQYF.

This rearrangement joins TRBV4-3 to TRBJ1-2, with D hard to call. The CDR3 has 16 amino acids. From germline, CDR1 is LGHNA and CDR2 YSLEER. Trimming stripped 0 bases from V and 2 bases from J, with 13 bases between. The CDR3: CASSQDRAAMNYGYTF. CDR3 in DNA: TGCGCCAGCAGCCAAGATCGAGCAGCAATGAACTATGGCTACACCTTC.

The chain joins TRBV7-9 to TRBJ2-3; D is uncertain. The germline V and J ends were trimmed by 2 bases and 2 bases, with 5 bases remaining between them. Looked up from germline, CDR1 is SEHNR and CDR2 is FQNEAQ (reference sequence). This CDR3 comprises 13 residues. In DNA form, the CDR3 reads TGTGCCAGCAGCTTAACCGCCACAGATACGCAGTATTTT. Translating it yields CASSLTATDTQYF.

V usage is TRBV9 and J usage is TRBJ1-1, with D uncertain. Germline assignment: CDR1 SGDLS and CDR2 YYNGEE. The V and J ends lost 0 bases and 3 bases respectively, with 12 bases between them. This CDR3 comprises 15 residues. In DNA form, the CDR3 reads TGTGCCAGCAGCGTAGGTTTCGGAAGAGACACTGAAGCTTTCTTT. It specifies CASSVGFGRDTEAFF.

The rearrangement joins TRBV18 to TRBJ1-1, with 7 bases identical to TRBD1. Germline assignment: CDR1 KGHSH and CDR2 LQKENI. The V and J ends lost 3 bases and 14 bases, in that order; junction bases with no gene match: 9. This CDR3 spans 12 amino acids. The CDR3 is CASSPLRQGMFF. The CDR3 region has the DNA TGTGCCAGCTCACCCCTAAGACAGGGAATGTTCTTT.

This clone appeared a few times. The chain is built from TRBV7-9 and TRBJ2-7, with D possibly matching TRBD1 (5 bases). The CDR3 loop spans 15 amino acids. V lost 4 bases, J lost 0 bases, and 13 bases lay in between. Germline V gives CDR1 SEHNR, CDR2 FQNEAQ (reference sequence). CDR3 in DNA: TGTGCCAGCAGCTCCGACCTGGGGCCCTCCTACGAGCAGTACTTC. Its translation is CASSSDLGPSYEQYF. The complete variable domain, with remaining parts taken from reference TRBV7-9 and TRBJ2-7, reads DTGVSQNPRHKITKRGQNVTFRCDPISEHNRLYWYRQTLGQGPEFLTYFQNEAQLEKSRLLSDRFSAERPKGSFSTLEIQRTEQGDSAMYLCASSSDLGPSYEQYFGPGTRLTVT.

There are a few counts of this clone. The chain recombines TRBV11-2 with TRBJ1-1, with D perhaps TRBD1 (5 bases). V was clipped by 4 bases and J by 4 bases, with 19 bases between them. The CDR3 spans 16 residues. Germline assignment: CDR1 SGHAT and CDR2 FQNNGV. The CDR3 bases are TGTGCCAGCAGCTATAGTGGGGGAGGGAGTCTCACTGAAGCTTTCTTT. It yields the protein CASSYSGGGSLTEAFF.

V usage is TRBV6-6 and J usage is TRBJ1-2; D gene uncertain. The CDR3 has 15 amino acids. The ends were cut back, 7 bases at V and 2 bases at J, with 17 bases in the middle. Germline loops: CDR1 MNHNY, CDR2 SVGAGI (reference sequence). The CDR3: CASTSGWGGNYGYTF. CDR3 sequence (DNA): TGTGCCAGCACCAGCGGGTGGGGAGGGAACTATGGCTACACCTTC.

This clone was found a few times. This chain uses TRBV29-1 with TRBJ2-3, with 11 bases aligning to TRBD1. This CDR3 region has 14 residues. Unmatched junction bases numbered 6, after V lost 1 base and J lost 9 bases. The germline V gene encodes CDR1 SQVTM and CDR2 ANQGSEA. CDR3 sequence (DNA): TGCAGCGTTGAAGGGACAGGGGGCGCAGGAACGCAGTATTTT. It is translated as CSVEGTGGAGTQYF.

The chain carries TRBV30 and TRBJ2-3; D assignment may be TRBD1 or TRBD2 (5 bases each). V was trimmed by 2 bases and J by 3 bases, leaving 18 bases between them. The CDR3 spans 16 residues. From germline, CDR1 is GTSNPN and CDR2 SVGIG (reference sequence). CDR3 residues: CAWSYYPGTPTDTQYF. The CDR3 DNA reads as TGTGCCTGGAGTTACTACCCCGGGACGCCGACAGATACGCAGTATTTT.

V is TRBV5-6 and J is TRBJ2-5; D ambiguous. Between the trimmed V and J ends, which lost 4 bases and 1 base, there was a span of 8 bases. The CDR3 has 13 amino acids. Germline V gene data show CDR1 as SGHDT and CDR2 as YYEEEE. CDR3 sequence (DNA): TGTGCCAGCAGCCCGGGTAGCCAAGAGACCCAGTACTTC. Protein: CASSPGSQETQYF.

V and J are TRBV9 and TRBJ2-1, with 8 bases fitting TRBD1. Looked up from germline, CDR1 is SGDLS and CDR2 is YYNGEE. The length of the CDR3 is 15 residues. Germline trimming cut 2 bases from V and 8 bases from J; bases unmatched to any gene: 9. CDR3: CASSVRTGTQHEQFF. CDR3 in DNA: TGTGCCAGCAGCGTCCGGACAGGGACCCAACATGAGCAGTTCTTC. Complete variable domain (other parts from reference TRBV9 and TRBJ2-1): DSGVTQTPKHLITATGQRVTLRCSPRSGDLSVYWYQQSLDQGLQFLIQYYNGEERAKGNILERFSAQQFPDLHSELNLSSLELGDSALYFCASSVRTGTQHEQFFGPGTRLTVL.

The chain carries TRBV6-5 and TRBJ2-2, with D hard to call. Germline CDR1 is MNHEY and CDR2 is SVGAGI. Trimming stripped 2 bases from V and 1 base from J, with 2 bases between. This CDR3 comprises 13 residues. CDR3 bases: TGTGCCAGCAGTTACCTGAACACCGGGGAGCTGTTTTTT. Amino acids: CASSYLNTGELFF.

The genes are TRBV27 and TRBJ1-2, with a tentative D call TRBD1 (5 bases). Trimming removed 6 bases from V and 8 bases from J, with 19 bases in between. The CDR3 length is 14 residues. Germline CDR1 is MNHEY and CDR2 is SMNVEV (reference sequence). This CDR3 reads CASSQDKEWGGYTF. The CDR3 bases are TGTGCCAGCAGCCAAGATAAGGAGTGGGGGGGCTACACCTTC.

The chain is built from TRBV30 and TRBJ1-2; D perhaps matches TRBD1 (6 bases). Germline V gene sequence: CDR1 GTSNPN, CDR2 SVGIG (reference sequence). The length of the CDR3 is 14 residues. Deletions cut 3 bases from V and 8 bases from J, with 19 bases between. The CDR3 nucleotides read TGTGCCTGGAGGGGACCAGGGGAGGGCCCCGGCTACACCTTC. Translated, it gives CAWRGPGEGPGYTF.

The chain links TRBV27 to TRBJ1-6, with a tentative D call TRBD1 (5 bases). The germline V and J ends were trimmed by 0 bases and 10 bases, with 13 bases remaining between them. This CDR3 is 15 amino acids long. Germline-derived CDR1 and CDR2 are MNHEY and SMNVEV (reference sequence). The CDR3 here is CASSLSGGRGSPLHF. For the CDR3, the DNA is TGTGCCAGCAGTTTATCCGGGGGAAGAGGATCACCCCTCCACTTT.

The chain uses TRBV29-1 and TRBJ2-4; D is unresolved. The V end lost 5 bases, the J end lost 1 base, and 15 bases lay between the germline ends. From germline, CDR1 is SQVTM and CDR2 ANQGSEA. The CDR3 sequence is 15 residues long. The CDR3 sequence: CSVLFGTRAKNIQYF. The DNA of the CDR3 is TGCAGCGTTCTCTTCGGTACGCGGGCCAAAAACATTCAGTACTTC.

This chain joins TRBV18 and TRBJ2-1, with 8 bases identical to TRBD1. Germline-derived CDR1 and CDR2 are KGHSH and LQKENI. The CDR3 length is 16 residues. With V trimmed by 0 bases and J by 4 bases, 5 bases remained unmatched. The CDR3 nucleotides are TGTGCCAGCTCACCACCCGTGGGACAGGAGTACAATGAGCAGTTCTTC. Translating it yields CASSPPVGQEYNEQFF.